This is a list of T cell receptor beta chains from one sample in a study of T cell changes during pregnancy in multiple sclerosis. Clones were sequenced by immunoSEQ multiplex PCR, and TCRdb holds only the in-frame ones, with some missing. In the table there are about 36,000 clones, almost 95% of which are singletons. Input material: PBMCs (not recorded whether the cells were cultured). These receptors were collected from a female donor with multiple sclerosis, enrolled in a pregnancy study. The CDR3 runs from the conserved cysteine through the conserved F or W. Each record gives: J gene, V gene, clone size, D gene, CDR3 DNA, CDR3 protein. A D gene is named only where the DNA matches it firmly. Clone sizes are given selectively: once, few, many, or a class where the clone is expanded.

>TRBJ2-7|TRBV6-4|-|-
TGTGCCAGCAGTCCCGATCTGAGCTCCTACGAGCAGTACTTC
CASSPDLSSYEQYF
>TRBJ1-1|TRBV29-1|-|TRBD1
TGCAGCGTTCTGGACAGGAGGAACACTGAAGCTTTCTTT
CSVLDRRNTEAFF
>TRBJ2-7|TRBV4-1|-|TRBD2
TGCGCCAGCAGCCAGGGACTAGCTTACGAGCAGTACTTC
CASSQGLAYEQYF
>TRBJ2-1|TRBV27|-|-
TGTGCCAGCAGAAAGGACCAGAGCTCCTACAATGAGCAGTTCTTC
CASRKDQSSYNEQFF
>TRBJ2-4|TRBV27|few|-
TGTGCCAGCAGTCCCCTAGACGGAGGAACCAAAAACATTCAGTACTTC
CASSPLDGGTKNIQYF
>TRBJ2-2|TRBV7-2|-|-
TGTGCCAGCAGCCTTACTAGTTTCAGGGGAGCCGGGGAGCTGTTTTTT
CASSLTSFRGAGELFF
>TRBJ1-4|TRBV30|-|TRBD1
TGTGCCTGGAGTGTCGGACAGGGAAATGAAAAACTGTTTTTT
CAWSVGQGNEKLFF
>TRBJ2-4|TRBV19|-|TRBD2
TGTGCCAGTAGGGGGACTAACACCAAAAACATTCAGTACTTC
CASRGTNTKNIQYF
>TRBJ2-1|TRBV5-1|-|TRBD2
TGCGCCAGCAGCTTGACTAGCGCTGCCTACAATGAGCAGTTCTTC
CASSLTSAAYNEQFF
>TRBJ2-5|TRBV5-4|-|TRBD2
TGTGCCAGCAGGTTAGCGGGAGAAGAGACCCAGTACTTC
CASRLAGEETQYF
>TRBJ2-3|TRBV11-3|-|-
TGTGCCAGCAGCCTGACAGTGCAGGATACGCAGTATTTT
CASSLTVQDTQYF
>TRBJ2-2|TRBV30|-|-
TGTGCCTGGAGTTTTAGAGACACCGGGGAGCTGTTTTTT
CAWSFRDTGELFF
>TRBJ2-3|TRBV18|-|TRBD1
TGTGCCAGCTCACCAGGGACAGGAACAGATACGCAGTATTTT
CASSPGTGTDTQYF
>TRBJ2-7|TRBV6-5|-|-
TGTGCCAGCAGTTCCCTAGCCGACGAGCAGTACTTC
CASSSLADEQYF
>TRBJ2-1|TRBV6-6|-|TRBD1
TGTGCCAGCAGTTCCCCGGGACAGGGCAATGAGCAGTTCTTC
CASSSPGQGNEQFF
>TRBJ2-1|TRBV14|-|-
TGTGCCAGCAGCCAAGGGCGGATGAGCTCCTACAATGAGCAGTTCTTC
CASSQGRMSSYNEQFF
>TRBJ1-5|TRBV15|-|-
TGTGCCACCAGCAGATCCCGGGTAGATAGGGCCCAGCATTTT
CATSRSRVDRAQHF
>TRBJ2-1|TRBV6-6|once|-
TGTGCCAGCAGTTACCCCCAAAGTGGGAATGAGCAGTTCTTC
CASSYPQSGNEQFF
>TRBJ2-2|TRBV5-1|-|TRBD2
TGCGCCAGCAGCCGGACTAGCGGCCCCCCCTTGGGGGAGCTGTTTTTT
CASSRTSGPPLGELFF
>TRBJ1-5|TRBV5-1|-|-
TGCGCCAGCAGCTTGGTCTTCGGGGTTGGGCAGCCCCAGCATTTT
CASSLVFGVGQPQHF
>TRBJ2-3|TRBV6-4|once|-
TGTGCCAGCAGTCTAACCCCCGACTCAGATACGCAGTATTTT
CASSLTPDSDTQYF
>TRBJ1-5|TRBV21-1|once|-
TGTGCCAGCAGCAAAGCTGATCGCGGACAGCCCCAGCATTTT
CASSKADRGQPQHF
>TRBJ2-1|TRBV7-6|once|-
TGTGCCAGCAGCTTTGCAGGGAGTTCCTACAATGAGCAGTTCTTC
CASSFAGSSYNEQFF
>TRBJ2-3|TRBV7-2|-|-
TGTGCCAGCAGCTTCGTGGCCACAGATACGCAGTATTTT
CASSFVATDTQYF
>TRBJ1-1|TRBV27|once|-
TGTGCCAGCAGTTTGGGGCAGGGGTTGAAGGGCACTGAAGCTTTCTTT
CASSLGQGLKGTEAFF
>TRBJ2-3|TRBV28|-|-
TGTGCCAGCAGTTTAACCGGGAGCACAGATACGCAGTATTTT
CASSLTGSTDTQYF
>TRBJ1-5|TRBV13|-|TRBD1
TGTGCCAGCAGCTTGACAGGGGGGAATCAGCCCCAGCATTTT
CASSLTGGNQPQHF
>TRBJ1-2|TRBV2|-|-
TGTGCCAGCAGTGAATCTGGCGGCTTGGCCTATGGCTACACCTTC
CASSESGGLAYGYTF
>TRBJ2-3|TRBV2|-|TRBD1
TGTGCCAGCAGTGAATCCGGACAGGGTTGGTCAGATACGCAGTATTTT
CASSESGQGWSDTQYF